The rows below give T cell receptor beta chains drawn from one sample of a study of blood T cell repertoires in COVID-19. Here immunoSEQ multiplex PCR was the method, and the copy in TCRdb shows in-frame clones only, minus some. The sample records under 50,000 clones, 82% being singletons. The sequenced sample consisted of peripheral blood. These receptors came from a man aged 35-49 years with acute or convalescent COVID-19. CDR3s leave out the opening cysteine and the closing phenylalanine or tryptophan. The D gene is left open where the match is weak. Only some rows state a clone size, as once, few, many or a class for expanded clones.

. | TRBJ1-6 | TRBV7-9 | . | 13 | ASSLQGPYNSPLH
. | TRBJ2-7 | TRBV29-1 | . | 13 | SVAGSLPSSYEQY
. | TRBJ1-1 | TRBV3-1/TRBV3-2 | once | 9 | ASSHRGEAF
. | TRBJ1-5 | TRBV29-1 | few | 11 | SVVGGQGQPQH
TRBD2 | TRBJ2-7 | TRBV5-1 | . | 12 | ASSLTSGGYEQY
TRBD1 | TRBJ1-2 | TRBV30 | . | 9 | AWRGDRGST
. | TRBJ1-5 | TRBV6-5 | . | 11 | ASSYLGNQPQH
. | TRBJ2-3 | TRBV5-1 | . | 13 | ASSPLTGLTDTQY
. | TRBJ1-2 | TRBV3-1/TRBV3-2 | . | 11 | ASSQTREGGYT
. | TRBJ1-3 | TRBV6-5 | once | 14 | ASSYSRGRLKDTIY
TRBD1 | TRBJ1-5 | TRBV7-2 | few | 12 | ASSKDRGSQPQH
. | TRBJ2-2 | TRBV18 | . | 13 | ASSPGAPGTGELF
. | TRBJ1-6 | TRBV12-3/TRBV12-4 | . | 10 | ASSLFGGPLH
. | TRBJ1-5 | TRBV7-2 | few | 13 | ASSYDRTDNQPQH
TRBD1 | TRBJ2-5 | TRBV7-9 | . | 13 | ASSFKGTGGATQY
TRBD1 | TRBJ1-1 | TRBV27 | . | 13 | ASSPARQGAGEAF
. | TRBJ2-2 | TRBV24-1 | . | 14 | ATSSFGQAGTGELF